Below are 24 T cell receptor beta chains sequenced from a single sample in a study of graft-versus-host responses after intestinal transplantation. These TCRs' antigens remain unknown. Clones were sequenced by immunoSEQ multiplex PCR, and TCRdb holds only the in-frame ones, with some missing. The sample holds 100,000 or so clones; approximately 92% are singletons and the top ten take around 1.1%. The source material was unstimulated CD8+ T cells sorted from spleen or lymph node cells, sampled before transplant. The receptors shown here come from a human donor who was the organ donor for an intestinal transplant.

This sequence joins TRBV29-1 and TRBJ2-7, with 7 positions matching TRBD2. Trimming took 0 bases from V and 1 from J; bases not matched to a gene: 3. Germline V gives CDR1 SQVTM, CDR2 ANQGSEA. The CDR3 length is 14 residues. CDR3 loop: CSVEEGGLSYEQYF. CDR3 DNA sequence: TGCAGCGTTGAAGAGGGGGGGTTGTCCTACGAGCAGTACTTC.

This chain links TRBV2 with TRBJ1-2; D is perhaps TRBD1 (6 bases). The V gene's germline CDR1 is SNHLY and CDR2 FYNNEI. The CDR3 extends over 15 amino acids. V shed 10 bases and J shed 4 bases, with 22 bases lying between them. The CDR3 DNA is TGTGCCATTCCTGGACAGCTTTCCCGCCTCTATGGCTACACCTTC. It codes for CAIPGQLSRLYGYTF.

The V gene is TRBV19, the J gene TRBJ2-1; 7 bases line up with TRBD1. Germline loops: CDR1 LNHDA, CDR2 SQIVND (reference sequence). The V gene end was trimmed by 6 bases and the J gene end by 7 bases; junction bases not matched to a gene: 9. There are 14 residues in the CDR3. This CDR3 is CASRLPDRVNEQFF. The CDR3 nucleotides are TGTGCCAGTAGGCTCCCCGACAGGGTGAATGAGCAGTTCTTC.

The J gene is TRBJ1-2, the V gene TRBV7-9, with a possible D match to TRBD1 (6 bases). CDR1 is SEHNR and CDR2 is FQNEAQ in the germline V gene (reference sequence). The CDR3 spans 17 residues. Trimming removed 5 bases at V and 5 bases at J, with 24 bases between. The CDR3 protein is CASSLGRKTGLYYGYTF. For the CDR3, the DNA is TGTGCCAGCAGCCTTGGGCGGAAAACAGGGCTTTATTATGGCTACACCTTC.

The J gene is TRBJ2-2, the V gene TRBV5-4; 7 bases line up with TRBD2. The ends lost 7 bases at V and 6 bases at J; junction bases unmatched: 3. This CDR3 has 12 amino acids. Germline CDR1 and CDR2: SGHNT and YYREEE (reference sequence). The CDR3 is CASLTSSGELFF. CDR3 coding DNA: TGTGCCAGCTTGACTAGCTCCGGGGAGCTGTTTTTT.

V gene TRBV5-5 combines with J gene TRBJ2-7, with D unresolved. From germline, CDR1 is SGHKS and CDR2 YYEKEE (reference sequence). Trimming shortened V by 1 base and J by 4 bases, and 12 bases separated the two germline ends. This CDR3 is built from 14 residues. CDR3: CASSLWNSRYEQYF. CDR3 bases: TGTGCCAGCAGCTTGTGGAACAGTCGGTACGAGCAGTACTTC.

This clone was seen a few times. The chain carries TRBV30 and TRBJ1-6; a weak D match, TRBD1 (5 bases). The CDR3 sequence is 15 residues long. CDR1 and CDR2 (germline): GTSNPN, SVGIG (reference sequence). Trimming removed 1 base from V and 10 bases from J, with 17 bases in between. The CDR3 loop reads CAWSARTWGESPLHF. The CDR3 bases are TGTGCCTGGAGTGCTAGGACCTGGGGGGAGTCACCCCTCCACTTT. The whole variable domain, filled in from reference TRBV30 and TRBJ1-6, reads SQTIHQWPATLVQPVGSPLSLECTVEGTSNPNLYWYRQAAGRGLQLLFYSVGIGQISSEVPQNLSASRPQDRQFILSSKKLLLSDSGFYLCAWSARTWGESPLHFGNGTRLTVT.

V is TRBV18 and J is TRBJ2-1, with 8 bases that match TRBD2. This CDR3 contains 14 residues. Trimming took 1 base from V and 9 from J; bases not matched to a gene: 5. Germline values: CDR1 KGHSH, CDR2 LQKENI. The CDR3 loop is CASSPLTSGLEQFF. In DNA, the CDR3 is TGTGCCAGCTCACCACTAACTAGCGGCCTTGAGCAGTTCTTC.

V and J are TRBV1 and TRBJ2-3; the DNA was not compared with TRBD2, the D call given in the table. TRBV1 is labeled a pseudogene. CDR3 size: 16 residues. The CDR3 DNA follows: TGCACCAGCAGCCAAGATCCGGGGGGCTTCACAGGTACGCAGTATTTT. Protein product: CTSSQDPGGFTGTQYF.

This CDR3 reads CASSQRQGAYYGYTF. Written as DNA, the CDR3 is TGCGCCAGCAGCCAGCGCCAGGGGGCCTACTATGGCTACACCTTC. The chain links TRBV4-1 to TRBJ1-2, with 8 bases matching TRBD1. CDR1 is MGHRA, CDR2 YSYEKL, per germline. The CDR3 is made up of 15 amino acids. V lost 3 bases and J lost 3; bases outside the gene matches: 6.

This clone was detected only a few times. The CDR3: CASSDPAAYEQYF. The CDR3, as DNA: TGTGCCAGCAGCGACCCAGCGGCCTACGAGCAGTACTTC. The V call is TRBV11-3, the J call TRBJ2-7; tentatively, D is TRBD2 (5 bases). This CDR3 comprises 13 residues. CDR1 is SGHNT and CDR2 is YENEEA in the germline V gene. Trimming shortened V by 5 bases and J by 2 bases, and 10 bases separated the two germline ends.

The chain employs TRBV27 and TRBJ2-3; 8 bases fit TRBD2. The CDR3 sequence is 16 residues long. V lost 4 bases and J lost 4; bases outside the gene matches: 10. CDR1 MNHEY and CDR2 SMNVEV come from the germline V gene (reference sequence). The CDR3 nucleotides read TGTGCCAGCAGTTCCACTCTAGCGGGCATGCCAGATACGCAGTATTTT. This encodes CASSSTLAGMPDTQYF.

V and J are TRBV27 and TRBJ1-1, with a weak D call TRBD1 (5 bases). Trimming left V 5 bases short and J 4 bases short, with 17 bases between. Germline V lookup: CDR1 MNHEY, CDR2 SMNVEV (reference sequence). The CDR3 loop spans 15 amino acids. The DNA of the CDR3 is TGTGCCAGCAGTCCGATCACAGGCTGGGGCACTGAAGCTTTCTTT. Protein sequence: CASSPITGWGTEAFF.

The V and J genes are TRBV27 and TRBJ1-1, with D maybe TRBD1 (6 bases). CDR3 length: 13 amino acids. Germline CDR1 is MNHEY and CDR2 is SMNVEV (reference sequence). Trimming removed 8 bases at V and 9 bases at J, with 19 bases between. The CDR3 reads CASGLTGPPQAFF. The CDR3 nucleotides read TGTGCCAGCGGTCTGACAGGCCCGCCCCAAGCTTTCTTT.

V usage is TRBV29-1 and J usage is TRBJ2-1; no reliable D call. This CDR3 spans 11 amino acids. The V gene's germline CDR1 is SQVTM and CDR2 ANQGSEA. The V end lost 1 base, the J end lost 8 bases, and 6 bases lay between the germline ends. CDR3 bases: TGCAGCGTTGAAGGGTCGGATGAGCAGTTCTTC. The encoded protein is CSVEGSDEQFF.

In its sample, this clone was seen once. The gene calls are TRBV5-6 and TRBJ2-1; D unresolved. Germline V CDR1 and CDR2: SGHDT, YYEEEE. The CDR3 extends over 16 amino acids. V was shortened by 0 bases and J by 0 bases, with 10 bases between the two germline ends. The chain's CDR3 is CASSLGSLGSYNEQFF. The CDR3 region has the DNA TGTGCCAGCAGCTTGGGCTCCCTCGGCTCCTACAATGAGCAGTTCTTC.

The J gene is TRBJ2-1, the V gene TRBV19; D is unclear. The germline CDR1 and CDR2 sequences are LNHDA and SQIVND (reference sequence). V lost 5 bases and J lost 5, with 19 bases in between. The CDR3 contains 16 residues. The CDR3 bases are TGTGCCAGTAGTCCCCTACTACAACTCGGCCACAATGAGCAGTTCTTC. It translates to CASSPLLQLGHNEQFF.

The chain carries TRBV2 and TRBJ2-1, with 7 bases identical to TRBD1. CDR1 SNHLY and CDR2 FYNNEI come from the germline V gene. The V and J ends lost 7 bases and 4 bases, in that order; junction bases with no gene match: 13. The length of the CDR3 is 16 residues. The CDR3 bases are TGTGCCAGCAAACCCGGGACAGCAGTAATGTACAATGAGCAGTTCTTC. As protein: CASKPGTAVMYNEQFF.

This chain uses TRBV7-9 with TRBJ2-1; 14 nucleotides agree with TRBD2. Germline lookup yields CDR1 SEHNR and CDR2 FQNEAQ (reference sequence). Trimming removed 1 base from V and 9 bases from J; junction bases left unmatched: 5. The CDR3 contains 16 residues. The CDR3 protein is CASSLVGLAGVIEQFF. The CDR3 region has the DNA TGTGCCAGCAGCTTAGTGGGACTAGCGGGAGTGATTGAGCAGTTCTTC.

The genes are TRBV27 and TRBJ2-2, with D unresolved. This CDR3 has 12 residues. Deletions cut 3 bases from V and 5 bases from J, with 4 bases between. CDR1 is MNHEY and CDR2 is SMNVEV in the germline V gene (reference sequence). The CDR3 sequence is CASSFPTGELFF. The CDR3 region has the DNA TGTGCCAGCAGTTTCCCGACCGGGGAGCTGTTTTTT.

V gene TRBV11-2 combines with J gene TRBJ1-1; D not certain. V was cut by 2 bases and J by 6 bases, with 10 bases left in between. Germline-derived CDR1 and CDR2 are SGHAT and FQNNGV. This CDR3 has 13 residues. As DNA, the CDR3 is TGTGCCAGCAGCTTACGGGAGGAGCCTGAAGCTTTCTTT. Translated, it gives CASSLREEPEAFF.

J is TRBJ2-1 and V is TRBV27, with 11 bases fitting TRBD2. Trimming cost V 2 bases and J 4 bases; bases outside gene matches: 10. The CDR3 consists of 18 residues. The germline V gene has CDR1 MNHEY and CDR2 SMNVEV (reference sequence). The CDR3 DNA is TGTGCCAGCAGTTTAAAAGGGATCACTAGCGGGAGTTACAATGAGCAGTTCTTC. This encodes CASSLKGITSGSYNEQFF.

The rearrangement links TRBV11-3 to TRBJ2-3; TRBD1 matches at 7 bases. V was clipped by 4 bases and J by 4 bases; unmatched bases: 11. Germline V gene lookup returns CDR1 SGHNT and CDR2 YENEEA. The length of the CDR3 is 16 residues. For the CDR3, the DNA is TGTGCCAGCAGCTCCCGGGTGGGACAGACCCCAGATACGCAGTATTTT. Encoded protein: CASSSRVGQTPDTQYF.

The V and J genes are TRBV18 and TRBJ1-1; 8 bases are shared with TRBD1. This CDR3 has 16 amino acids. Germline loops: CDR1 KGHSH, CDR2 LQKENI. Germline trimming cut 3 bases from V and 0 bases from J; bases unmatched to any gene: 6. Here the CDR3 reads CASSPDREFMNTEAFF. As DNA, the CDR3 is TGTGCCAGCTCACCGGACAGGGAATTTATGAACACTGAAGCTTTCTTT.